This T cell receptor (beta chain) is from a study of blood T cells in healthy people across ages. Notes on the study in general: Unknown donor CMV status possibly confounded expanded clonotype changes.

There are a few counts of this clonotype. Its specificity is unknown. Primers used in a second PCR of about 6 to 11 cycles were a sample-barcoded 5' primer and a J-beta primer mix. Each cDNA molecule carried a tag from a template-switch adaptor that contained 12 random nucleotides. TCRdb re-derived calls from the 5' RACE reads in MiXCR, one entry per CDR3 protein. The repertoire holds some 1,800,000 distinct CDR3 sequences, with approximately 39% as singletons. This clonotype was sampled from a human donor in good health. The sample comprised blood.

The CDR3 DNA follows: TGCGCCAGCAGCCAAGGGGGGACGGAAGACTCTGGGGCCAACGTCCTGACTTTC. Translating gives CASSQGGTEDSGANVLTF. The chain has TRBV4-1 and TRBJ2-6; D tentatively reads TRBD1 or TRBD2 (5 bases each). The CDR3 spans 18 residues. V lost 1 base and J 0 bases, leaving 13 bases between the germline ends. Germline V gene sequence: CDR1 MGHRA, CDR2 YSYEKL.